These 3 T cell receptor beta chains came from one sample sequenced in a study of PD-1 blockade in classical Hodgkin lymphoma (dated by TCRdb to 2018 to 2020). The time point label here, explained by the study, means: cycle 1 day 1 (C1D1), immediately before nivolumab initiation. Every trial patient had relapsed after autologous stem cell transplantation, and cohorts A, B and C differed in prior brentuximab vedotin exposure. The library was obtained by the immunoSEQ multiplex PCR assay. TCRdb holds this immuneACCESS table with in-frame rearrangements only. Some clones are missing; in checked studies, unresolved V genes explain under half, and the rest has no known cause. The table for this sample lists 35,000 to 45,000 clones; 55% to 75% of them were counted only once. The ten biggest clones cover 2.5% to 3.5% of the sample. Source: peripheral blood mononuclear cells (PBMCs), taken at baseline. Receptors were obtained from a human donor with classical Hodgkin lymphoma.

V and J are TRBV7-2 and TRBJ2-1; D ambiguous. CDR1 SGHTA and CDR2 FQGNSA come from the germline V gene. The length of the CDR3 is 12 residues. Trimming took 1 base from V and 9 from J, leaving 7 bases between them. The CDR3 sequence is CASSLGTGEQFF. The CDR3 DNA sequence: TGTGCCAGCAGCTTAGGGACGGGTGAGCAGTTCTTC. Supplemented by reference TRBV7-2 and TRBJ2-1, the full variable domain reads GAGVSQSPSNKVTEKGKDVELRCDPISGHTALYWYRQSLGQGLEFLIYFQGNSAPDKSGLPSDRFSAERTGGSVSTLTIQRTQQEDSAVYLCASSLGTGEQFFGPGTRLTVL.

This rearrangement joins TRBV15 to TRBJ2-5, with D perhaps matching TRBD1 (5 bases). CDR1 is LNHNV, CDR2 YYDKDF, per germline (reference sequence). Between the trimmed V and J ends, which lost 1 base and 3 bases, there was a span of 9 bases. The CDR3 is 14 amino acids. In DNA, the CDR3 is TGTGCCACCAGCAGAGTTGTGACAGAAGAGACCCAGTACTTC. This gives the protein CATSRVVTEETQYF.

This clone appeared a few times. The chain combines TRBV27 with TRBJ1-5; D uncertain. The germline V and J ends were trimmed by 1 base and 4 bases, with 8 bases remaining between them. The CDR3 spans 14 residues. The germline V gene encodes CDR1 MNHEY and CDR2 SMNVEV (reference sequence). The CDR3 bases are TGTGCCAGCAGTTTATTCCGAGGGAATCAGCCCCAGCATTTT. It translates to CASSLFRGNQPQHF.